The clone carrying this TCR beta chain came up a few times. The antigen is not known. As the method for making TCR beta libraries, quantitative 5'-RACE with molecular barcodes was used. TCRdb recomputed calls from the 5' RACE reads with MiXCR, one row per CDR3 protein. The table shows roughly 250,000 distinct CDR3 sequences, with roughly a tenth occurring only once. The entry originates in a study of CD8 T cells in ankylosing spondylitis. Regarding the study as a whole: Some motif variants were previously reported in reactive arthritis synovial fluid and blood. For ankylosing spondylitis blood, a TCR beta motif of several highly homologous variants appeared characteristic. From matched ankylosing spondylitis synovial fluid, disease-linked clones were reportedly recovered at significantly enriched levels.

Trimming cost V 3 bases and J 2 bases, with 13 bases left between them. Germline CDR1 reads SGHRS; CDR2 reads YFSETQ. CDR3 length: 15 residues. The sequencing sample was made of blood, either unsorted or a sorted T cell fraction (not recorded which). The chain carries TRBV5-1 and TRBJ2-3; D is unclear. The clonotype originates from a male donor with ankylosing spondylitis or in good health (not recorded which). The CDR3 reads CASSSSGGHTDTQYF. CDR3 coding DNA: TGCGCCAGCAGCTCCTCAGGTGGTCACACAGATACGCAGTATTTT. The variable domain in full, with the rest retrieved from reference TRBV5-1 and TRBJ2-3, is KAGVTQTPRYLIKTRGQQVTLSCSPISGHRSVSWYQQTPGQGLQFLFEYFSETQRNKGNFPGRFSGRQFSNSRSEMNVSTLELGDSALYLCASSSSGGHTDTQYFGPGTRLTVL.